This T cell receptor beta chain was captured by sequencing in a study of cytotoxic CD8 clonotypes in ibrutinib-treated CLL. Study context: Overall, some 25 responses were partial and 2 complete; following median 68 months, about 15 patients stayed remitted and around twelve progressed. Whole-study results and caveats: Age-matched healthy donor levels were exceeded by baseline clonality, which tracked circulating CD8+ T-cell counts.

Comments on this clone: Its antigen is not identified.

This CDR3 comprises 18 residues. Germline values: CDR1 MGHRA, CDR2 YSYEKL. V was pared by 4 bases and J by 3 bases, with 22 bases between. TCRdb's table, derived via immunoSEQ multiplex PCR, lists solely in-frame clones and lacks some. The data contain about 160,000 clones, 81% of them singletons. The sequencing here drew on PBMCs, taken after 12 months of ibrutinib treatment. The chain recombines TRBV4-1 with TRBJ2-1, with a weak D call TRBD2 (5 bases). The origin of this receptor is a human donor with chronic lymphocytic leukemia. The CDR3, as DNA: TGCGCCAGCAGCCCTCGATTACTAGTAACCACTTTCTACAATGAGCAGTTCTTC. Encoded protein: CASSPRLLVTTFYNEQFF.